This TCR beta chain stems from a study of cytomegalovirus exposure and HLA in healthy donors. Study-wide context: Early release data held 80 million to 100 million unique TCRs from HLA-typed donors.

Primers for the PCR totalled 60 Vbeta and 13 Jbeta. TCRdb keeps only in-frame clones here, not all; method: immunoSEQ multiplex PCR. Of about 170,000 clones in the sample, approximately 80% were seen once. About this clone: Its cognate antigen is unknown.

J lost 0 bases, V lost 4 bases, and 9 bases had no gene match. Germline V CDR1 and CDR2: SGDLS, YYNGEE. The CDR3 loop spans 18 amino acids. Findings and caveats of the study: In a later analysis, donors in an Asian-associated ancestry cluster reportedly had fewer N-insertions in productive TCRs than the cohort mean. Further analysis, carried out later, found HLA-associated TCR beta chains more clonally expanded than equally common other chains.

The rearrangement links TRBV9 to TRBJ2-6, with 8 bases fitting TRBD1. The sequencing input was PBMCs. This receptor was obtained from a woman aged 50 to 60 in good health and CMV-seronegative. The CDR3 DNA sequence: TGTGCCAGCAGCCTCTCGGGACAGGCCTCCTCTGGGGCCAACGTCCTGACTTTC. Translating it yields CASSLSGQASSGANVLTF.